Below are 4 T cell receptor beta chains sequenced from a single sample in a study of T cell repertoires in cytomegalovirus infection. TCRdb re-derived calls from the reads in MiXCR, one entry per CDR3 protein. The sample yields roughly 46,000 distinct CDR3 sequences, around 21% seen once. No antigen has been identified for these receptors. Here the sequenced sample was CD8+ T cells from cultured PBMCs, taken from culture after CMV antigen stimulation. The source of these receptors is a human donor in good health (CMV status not recorded). Some clones in this sample may be carry-over from other donors' samples.

This clonotype was counted a few times. The gene calls are TRBV29-1 and TRBJ1-2, with 10 bases that match TRBD1. V lost 7 bases, J lost 3 bases, and 8 bases stayed unmatched. The CDR3 length is 14 residues. Germline assignment: CDR1 SQVTM and CDR2 ANQGSEA. The CDR3 bases are TGCAGCGCTGGAGGACAGGGGGACGACTATGGCTACACCTTC. It yields the protein CSAGGQGDDYGYTF.

The chain employs TRBV7-2 and TRBJ2-7; no firm D call. V was shortened by 8 bases and J by 3 bases, with 5 bases between the two germline ends. The CDR3 is made up of 10 amino acids. Germline V lookup: CDR1 SGHTA, CDR2 FQGNSA. In DNA, the CDR3 is TGTGCCAGCGGGATCTACGAGCAGTACTTC. It specifies CASGIYEQYF.

There are a few counts of this clonotype. This chain links TRBV7-7 with TRBJ2-7; 8 bases match TRBD2. The CDR3 is 12 residues long. CDR1 is SSHAT, CDR2 FNYEAQ, per germline (reference sequence). After removal of 3 bases from V and 7 bases from J, the junction contained 2 bases not matched to a gene. The CDR3 bases are TGTGCCAGCAGCTTCGGGGGGGGAGAGCAGTACTTC. Protein: CASSFGGGEQYF.

The sample holds many counts of this clonotype. This rearrangement joins TRBV12-3 or TRBV12-4 to TRBJ2-7; the D is unclear. Trimming stripped 5 bases from V and 3 bases from J, with 14 bases between. The CDR3 totals 14 residues. CDR3: CASSATLGSYEQYF. The CDR3 coding sequence is TGTGCCAGCAGTGCCACCCTAGGAAGCTACGAGCAGTACTTC.